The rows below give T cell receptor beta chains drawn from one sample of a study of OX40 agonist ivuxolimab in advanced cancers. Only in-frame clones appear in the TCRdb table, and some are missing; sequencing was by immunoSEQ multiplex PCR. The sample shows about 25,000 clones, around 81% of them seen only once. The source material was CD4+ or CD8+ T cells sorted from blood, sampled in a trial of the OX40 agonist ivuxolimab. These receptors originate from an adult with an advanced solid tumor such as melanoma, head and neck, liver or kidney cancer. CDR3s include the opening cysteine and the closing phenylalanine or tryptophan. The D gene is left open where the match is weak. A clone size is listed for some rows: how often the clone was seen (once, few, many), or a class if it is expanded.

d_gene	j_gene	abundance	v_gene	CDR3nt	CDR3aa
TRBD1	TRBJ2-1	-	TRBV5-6	TGTGCCAGCAGCCCAGGAGGACAGGGAAGGTTCAATGAGCAGTTCTTC	CASSPGGQGRFNEQFF
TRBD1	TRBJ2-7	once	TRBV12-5	TGTGCTAGTGGTTTGGGGGGACAGGGCTACGAGCAGTACTTC	CASGLGGQGYEQYF
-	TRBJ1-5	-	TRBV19	TGTGCCAGTGAGGGCAGCAATAGCAATCAGCCCCAGCATTTT	CASEGSNSNQPQHF
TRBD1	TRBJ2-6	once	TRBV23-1	TGCGCCAGCAGTCCTAGGGGGCAGGCTGGGGCCAACGTCCTGACTTTC	CASSPRGQAGANVLTF
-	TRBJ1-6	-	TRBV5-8	TGTGCCAGCAGCTTGCGAACAGATTCCTATAATTCACCCCTCCACTTT	CASSLRTDSYNSPLHF
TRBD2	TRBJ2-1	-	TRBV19	TGTGCCAGTAGTATAATAGCGGGTGACAATGAGCAGTTCTTC	CASSIIAGDNEQFF
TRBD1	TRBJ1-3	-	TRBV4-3	TGCGCCAGCAGCCAAACAATTCCGGGACAGGGAAACACCATATATTTT	CASSQTIPGQGNTIYF
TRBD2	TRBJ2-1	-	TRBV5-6	TGTGCCAGCAGTGGGACTAGCGGGTACAATGAGCAGTTCTTC	CASSGTSGYNEQFF
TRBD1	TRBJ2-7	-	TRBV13	TGTGCCAGCTCCCCAGCCCAGGGACAGGGTATTTACGAGCAGTACTTC	CASSPAQGQGIYEQYF
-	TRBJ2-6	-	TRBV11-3	TGTGCCAGCAGCCCCTTCGAGGGTGGATCTGGGGCCAACGTCCTGACTTTC	CASSPFEGGSGANVLTF
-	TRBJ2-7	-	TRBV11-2	TGTGCCAGCAGCTTAGAATTGGCACGGGAGCAGTACTTC	CASSLELAREQYF
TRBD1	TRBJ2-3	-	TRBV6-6	TGTGCCAGCAGTTACAGCCGGGACAGGGTCACAGATACGCAGTATTTT	CASSYSRDRVTDTQYF
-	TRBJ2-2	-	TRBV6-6	TGTGCCAGCAGTTACTCGGGGGGGCTCACCGGGGAGCTGTTTTTT	CASSYSGGLTGELFF
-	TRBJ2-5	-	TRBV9	TGTGCCAGCAGCGGCTCCAGTGGTAGGGGGCAAGAGACCCAGTACTTC	CASSGSSGRGQETQYF
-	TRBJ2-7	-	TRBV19	TGTGCCAGTAGTATATCGCAGACCTACGAGCAGTACTTC	CASSISQTYEQYF
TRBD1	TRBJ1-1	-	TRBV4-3	TGCGCCAGCAGCCAAGACGGGGACAGATACACTGAAGCTTTCTTT	CASSQDGDRYTEAFF
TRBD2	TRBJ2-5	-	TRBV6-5	TGTGCCAGCGCGTTAGCGGGAGGCCTCCAAGAGACCCAGTACTTC	CASALAGGLQETQYF
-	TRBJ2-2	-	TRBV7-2	TGTGCCAGCAGCTTTGGCACCGGGGAGCTGTTTTTT	CASSFGTGELFF
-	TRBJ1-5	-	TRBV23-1	TGCGCCAGCAGGGTAGCGTGGCTCCAGCATTTT	CASRVAWLQHF
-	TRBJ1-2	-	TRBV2	TGTGCCAGATCCGGGACGGATTATGGCTACACCTTC	CARSGTDYGYTF
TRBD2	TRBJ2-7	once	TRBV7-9	TGTGCCAGCAGCTATCCCTCGCGGGGGGGCTACGAGCAGTACTTC	CASSYPSRGGYEQYF
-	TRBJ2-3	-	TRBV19	TGTGCCAGTAGTATATGGGGGGTTGGCACAGATACGCAGTATTTT	CASSIWGVGTDTQYF
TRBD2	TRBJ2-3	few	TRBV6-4	TGTGCCAGCAGTGACTCCCCGGGAGCGGGGGGCCAAGATACGCAGTATTTT	CASSDSPGAGGQDTQYF
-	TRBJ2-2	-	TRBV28	TGTGCCAGCAGTTTAGGCCCCTCCGGGGAGCTGTTTTTT	CASSLGPSGELFF
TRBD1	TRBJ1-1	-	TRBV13	TGTGCCAGCAGCCCCCGGGGACAGATTAACACTGAAGCTTTCTTT	CASSPRGQINTEAFF
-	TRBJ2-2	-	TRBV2	TGTGCCAGCAGTACTAGTACCCGAACCGGGGAGCTGTTTTTT	CASSTSTRTGELFF
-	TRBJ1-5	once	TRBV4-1	TGCGCCAGCAGCCCCCGCAGGGAGGGCAATCAGCCCCAGCATTTT	CASSPRREGNQPQHF
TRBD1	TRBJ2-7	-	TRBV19	TGTGCCAGTAGTCCAGACAGGGTCGAGCAGTACTTC	CASSPDRVEQYF
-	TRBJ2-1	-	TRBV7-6	TGTGCCAGCAGCTTAGCTTCCCGACAGTACAATGAGCAGTTCTTC	CASSLASRQYNEQFF
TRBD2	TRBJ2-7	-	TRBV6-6	TGTGCCAGCAGTCACGCTAGCGGGAGACTGAACGAGCAGTACTTC	CASSHASGRLNEQYF
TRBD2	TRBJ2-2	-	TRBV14	TGTGCCAGCAGCCGTGGGACTAGCACTGGGGAGCTGTTTTTT	CASSRGTSTGELFF
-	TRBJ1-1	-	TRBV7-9	TGTGCCAGCAGCTTAGGGGGGGGCCCCACTGAAGCTTTCTTT	CASSLGGGPTEAFF
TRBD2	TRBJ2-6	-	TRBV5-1	TGCGCCAGCAGCCTCGCGGGAGGTTTTGGTGGGGCCAACGTCCTGACTTTC	CASSLAGGFGGANVLTF
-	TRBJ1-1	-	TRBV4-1	TGCGCCAGCAGCCAAGAGGGGTTTCGGGGACACATGAACACTGAAGCTTTCTTT	CASSQEGFRGHMNTEAFF
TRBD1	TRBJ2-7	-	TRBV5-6	TGTGCCAGCAGCCAGGAGGGACAGGACGAACCCTACGAGCAGTACTTC	CASSQEGQDEPYEQYF
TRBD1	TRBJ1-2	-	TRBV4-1	TGCGCCAGCAGCCCCGGGACAGCAAACTATGGCTACACCTTC	CASSPGTANYGYTF
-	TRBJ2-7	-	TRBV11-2	TGTGCCAGCAGCTTAGGCGGGCCCAACTTCTACGAGCAGTACTTC	CASSLGGPNFYEQYF
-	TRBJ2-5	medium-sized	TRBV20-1	TGCAGTGCTAGTGGGGAGACCCAGTACTTC	CSASGETQYF
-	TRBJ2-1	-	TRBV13	TGTGCCAGCAGCTCAGACTTCAATAAGCAGTTCTTC	CASSSDFNKQFF
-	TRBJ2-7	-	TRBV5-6	TGTGCCAGCAGCCCCGGGATCTCCTACGAGCAGTACTTC	CASSPGISYEQYF
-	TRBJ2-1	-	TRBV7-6	TGTGCCAGCAGCTTCGGGGGAAGGTACAATGAGCAGTTCTTC	CASSFGGRYNEQFF
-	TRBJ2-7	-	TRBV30	TGTGCCTGGAGTGTAACCTCCAGCTCCTACGAGCAGTACTTC	CAWSVTSSSYEQYF
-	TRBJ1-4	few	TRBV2	TGTGCCAGCAGCCCCGCGGTTGGGGAAAAACTGTTTTTT	CASSPAVGEKLFF
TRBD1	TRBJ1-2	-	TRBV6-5	TGTGCCAGCAGCTCGGGACAGGGGGCCGGCTACACCTTC	CASSSGQGAGYTF
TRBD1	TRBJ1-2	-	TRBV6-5	TGTGCCAGCAGTTGGAATCGTGCAGGGGGCTCGAGGGGCTACACCTTC	CASSWNRAGGSRGYTF
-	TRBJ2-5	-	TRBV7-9	TGTGCCAGCATCGGGGCCTTACGAGAGACCCAGTACTTC	CASIGALRETQYF
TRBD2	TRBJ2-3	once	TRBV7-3	TGTGCCAGCAGCTTACTAGCGGGAGGGCCGGGCACAGATACGCAGTATTTT	CASSLLAGGPGTDTQYF
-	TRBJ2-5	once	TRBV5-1	TGCGCCAGCAGCACCGGGACGAGAGTCCAAGAGACCCAGTACTTC	CASSTGTRVQETQYF
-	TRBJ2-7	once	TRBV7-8	TGTGCCAGCAGCTGGGGACCCGAAGGCTACGAGCAGTACTTC	CASSWGPEGYEQYF
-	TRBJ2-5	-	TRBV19	TGTGCCAGTAGTATAGGGACCTACTCCGGGACCCAGTACTTC	CASSIGTYSGTQYF
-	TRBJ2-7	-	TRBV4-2	TGTGCCAGCAGCCAAGGCCTTCCTTACCCCTACGAGCAGTACTTC	CASSQGLPYPYEQYF
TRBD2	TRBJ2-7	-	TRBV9	TGTGCCAGCAGCGAGGGGACTAGCAAAAACGAGCAGTACTTC	CASSEGTSKNEQYF